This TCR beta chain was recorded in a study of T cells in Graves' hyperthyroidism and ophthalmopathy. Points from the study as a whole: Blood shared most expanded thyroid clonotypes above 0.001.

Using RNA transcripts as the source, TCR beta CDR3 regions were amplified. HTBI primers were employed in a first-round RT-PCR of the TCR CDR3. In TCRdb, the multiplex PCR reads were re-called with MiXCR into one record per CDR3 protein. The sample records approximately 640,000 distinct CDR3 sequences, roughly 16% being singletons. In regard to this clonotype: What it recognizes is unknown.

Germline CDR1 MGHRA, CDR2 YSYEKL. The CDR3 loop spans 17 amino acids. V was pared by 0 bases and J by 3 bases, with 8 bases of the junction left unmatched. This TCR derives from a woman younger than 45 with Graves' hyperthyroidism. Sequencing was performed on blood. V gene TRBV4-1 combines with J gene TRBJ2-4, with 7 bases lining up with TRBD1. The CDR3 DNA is TGCGCCAGCAGCCAAGACTACAGGGGAAGGGGCAAAAACATTCAGTACTTC. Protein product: CASSQDYRGRGKNIQYF.